This T cell receptor beta chain appears in the sequencing data of a study of T cells in women clearing cervical HPV infection. On the study more broadly: Donors had HPV16-related CIN3 or worse; 2 had invasive cancer.

On this clone itself: Its antigen is as yet unknown. The DNA ends 3 residues before the CDR3 does, and the rest of the CDR3 is filled in from the germline J gene.

Germline V gene lookup returns CDR1 SGHTA and CDR2 FQGTGA. The length of the CDR3 is 13 residues. Trimming left V 0 bases short and J 4 bases short, with 6 bases between. Notes on the study in general: CIN3+ cases had significantly higher TCR richness than controls; evenness did not differ.

Sequencing used immunoSEQ multiplex PCR; TCRdb keeps in-frame clones, though not all of them. The sample data list roughly 35,000 clones. All donors had a single incident cervical HPV16 infection, not prevalent. The chain carries TRBV7-3 and TRBJ2-5, with D possibly matching TRBD1 (6 bases). Specimen: blood buffy coat. The sequence derives from a woman aged 18 to 75 with a cervical HPV16 infection that either progressed to CIN3+ or cleared (not recorded which). This chain's CDR3 is CASSLTGAETQYF. The CDR3 DNA, read in part, is TGTGCCAGCAGCTTAACGGGGGCAGAGACC.